This entry features one T cell receptor (beta chain) sequence. Its antigen specificity is not known. No base quality values were provided; no much bigger clone lies one nucleotide off. The CDR3 regions of human TCRbeta chains were analyzed by immunosequencing. The authors' pipeline ran thus. Repertoire TCRs were matched against a reference library of SARS-CoV-2-specific TCRs generated with the MIRA antigen-specificity platform. Breadth meant the fraction of unique TCRs that were SARS-CoV-2-associated, whereas depth meant the fraction of total T cells that were SARS-CoV-2-associated. Using the MIRA data, each spike-specific TCR was mapped to the spike region that the TCR reacts to and placed in a CD4 or CD8 class. Log10-transformed breadth and depth values were compared by one-way ANOVA with Sidak's multiple comparisons tests. The table comes from immuneACCESS by way of TCRdb, which keeps in-frame sequences with V and J called. Part of the clones is missing from these tables; in studies checked, under half for an unresolved V gene and the rest for unknown reasons. V and J calls plus clone size are reproduced from that table; the DNA served to infer D and trimming. Within this sample are about 140,000 clones, with around 88% of them counted one time only. The top ten hold roughly 3% of the sample.

This sample stems from a study of T cell responses to AZD1222 COVID-19 vaccine (dated by TCRdb to 2020 to 2023). Regarding the complete study: Because spike-specific TCR depth and breadth did not differ between the two schedules, AZD1222 recipients who got a second dose at roughly 4 weeks were pooled with those who got a second dose at roughly 12 weeks. TCR sequencing covered some 240 trial participants: 207 given two doses of AZD1222 and 26 given two doses of MenACWY control vaccine. Enrollment into the trials was organized by age into subgroups of 18-55, 56-69 and 70-plus years, and those subgroups contained roughly 150, 30 and 60 TCR-sequenced participants, respectively. Study-wide findings and limitations: Conclusions about previously exposed vaccinees were limited because only a handful of AZD1222 recipients were SARS-CoV-2 seropositive at baseline. Nearly half of unique spike-specific TCRs reportedly recognized epitopes outside regions mutated in the B.1.351 and B.1.1.7 variants. No day 14 peak-response samples were available, so repertoires were characterized only after the peak T cell response. Most participants were white British and females outnumbered males, and the authors suggested that clonal diversity may have been underestimated. In the small 56-69-year group, the increase in depth fell short of significance, most likely because of low power. A significant rise in spike-specific TCR breadth and depth was observed after two AZD1222 doses relative to day 0 and relative to MenACWY recipients. CD4 TCRs associated with the vaccine covered the entire spike protein, and the dominant responses were in regions 160-218 and 743-854.

The CDR3 spans 17 residues, from the cysteine through the phenylalanine. CDR3 DNA is the only sequence kept; it has 51 bases, read in frame from the first base. The germline V gene (reference sequence) gives CDR1 as SGHNT and CDR2 as YYREEE. Relative to germline, V is missing 4 bases and J is missing 13 bases, with 16 bases of the junction outside any gene match. According to the study, the label for this sample's time point signals: baseline before first vaccination. Samples from vaccinated people were obtained from the UK trials COV001 and COV002, which included a single-blind randomized controlled phase 2/3 trial of AZD1222 (ChAdOx1 nCoV-19) in healthy adults. For TCRbeta chain sequencing, PBMC samples were collected from trial participants at day 0 and at day 28 after the second dose.

This clonotype originated in an adult in good health. The sequence joins TRBV5-4 to TRBJ2-1; TRBD2 agrees with 14 junctional bases. Sequenced here: peripheral blood, sampled on day 0 of AZD1222 vaccination. At the DNA level, the sequence is TGTGCCAGCAGCCGGGGGGGGTCGGGACTAGCGGGAGTGTTCCAGTTCTTC. Translated, this gives CASSRGGSGLAGVFQFF.